This T cell receptor (beta chain) was sequenced during a study of blood T cell repertoires in COVID-19. The V end was cut by 6 bases, the J end by 2 bases, with 14 bases between. CDR3 length: 15 residues. Per the germline V gene, CDR1 is SNHLY and CDR2 is FYNNEI. As processed by the authors: Amplified reference gene primers provided the basis for estimating nucleated cell counts. TCRdb keeps only in-frame clones here, not all; method: immunoSEQ multiplex PCR. V and J calls and clone size follow that table, whereas D and trimming were derived from the DNA. Of 58,000 or so clones detected, roughly nine tenths appear once; the ten largest clones hold roughly 8.3%.

This chain joins TRBV2 and TRBJ2-1, with D perhaps matching TRBD2 (6 bases). Sequences were obtained from peripheral blood. The sequence was obtained from a woman aged 70-85 years with active COVID-19. The CDR3 region has the DNA TGTGCCAGCAGCGGGCGGAGGGCCACCTACAATGAGCAGTTCTTC. Translating gives CASSGRRATYNEQFF.